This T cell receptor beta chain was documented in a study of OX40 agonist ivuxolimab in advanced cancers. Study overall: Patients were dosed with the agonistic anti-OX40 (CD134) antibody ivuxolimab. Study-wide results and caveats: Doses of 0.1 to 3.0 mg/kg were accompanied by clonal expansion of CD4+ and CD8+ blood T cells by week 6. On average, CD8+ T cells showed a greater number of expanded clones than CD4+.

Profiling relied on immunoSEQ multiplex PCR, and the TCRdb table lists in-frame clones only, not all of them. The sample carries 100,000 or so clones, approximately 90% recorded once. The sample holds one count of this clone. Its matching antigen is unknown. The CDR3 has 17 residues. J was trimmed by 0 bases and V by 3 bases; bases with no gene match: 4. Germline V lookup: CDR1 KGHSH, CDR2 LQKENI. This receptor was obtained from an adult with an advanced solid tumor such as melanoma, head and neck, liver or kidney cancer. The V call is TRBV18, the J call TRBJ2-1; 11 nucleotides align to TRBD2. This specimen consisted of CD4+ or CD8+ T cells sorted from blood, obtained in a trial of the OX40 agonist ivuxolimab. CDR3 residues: CASSPGLAETSYNEQFF. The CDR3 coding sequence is TGTGCCAGCTCACCGGGACTAGCGGAGACCTCCTACAATGAGCAGTTCTTC.